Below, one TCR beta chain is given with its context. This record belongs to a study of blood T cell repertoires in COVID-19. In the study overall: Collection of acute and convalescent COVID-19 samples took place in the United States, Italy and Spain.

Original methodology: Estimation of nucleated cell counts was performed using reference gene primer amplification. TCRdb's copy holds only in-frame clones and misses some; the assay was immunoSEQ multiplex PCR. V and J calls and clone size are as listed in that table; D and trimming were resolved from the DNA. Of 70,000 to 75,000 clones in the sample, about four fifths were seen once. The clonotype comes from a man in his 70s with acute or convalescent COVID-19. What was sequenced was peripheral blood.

The CDR3 sequence: CASSQDRILNTEAFF. CDR3 nucleotide sequence: TGTGCCAGCAGCCAAGATCGTATATTGAACACTGAAGCTTTCTTT. The rearrangement uses TRBV3-1 (or the pseudogene TRBV3-2) and TRBJ1-1; D unresolved. Trimming shortened V by 0 bases and J by 0 bases, and 8 bases separated the two germline ends. The CDR3 extends over 15 amino acids. Germline V CDR1 and CDR2: LGHDT, YNNKEL (reference sequence).